These 23 T cell receptor beta chains came from one sample sequenced in a study of blood T cell repertoires in COVID-19. Only in-frame clones appear in the TCRdb table, and some are missing; sequencing was by immunoSEQ multiplex PCR. The sample yields a few hundred thousand clones, around 87% seen once. Material for sequencing was PBMCs or T cells enriched from blood (not recorded which). These receptors were obtained from a man between 35 and 55 years old in a cohort exposed to, infected with or recovered from COVID-19 (not recorded which).

The chain is built from TRBV2 and TRBJ2-7, with D unclear. The germline CDR1 and CDR2 sequences are SNHLY and FYNNEI. Trimming left V 5 bases short and J 4 bases short, with 12 bases between. This CDR3 comprises 13 residues. The CDR3 nucleotides are TGTGCCAGCAGTAGCCAGACTCGTTACGAGCAGTACTTC. Translating it yields CASSSQTRYEQYF.

The count of this clone is one. The chain combines TRBV30 with TRBJ1-6; 9 positions match TRBD1. Germline V gene lookup returns CDR1 GTSNPN and CDR2 SVGIG (reference sequence). V shed 4 bases and J 8 bases; nucleotides not matched to a gene: 3. This CDR3 contains 13 residues. This CDR3 reads CAWNRDRDSPLHF. DNA of the CDR3: TGTGCCTGGAACCGGGACAGGGATTCACCCCTCCACTTT.

The chain uses TRBV10-3 and TRBJ2-3; 10 nucleotides agree with TRBD2. J lost 3 bases, V lost 6 bases, and 3 bases had no gene match. The germline V gene encodes CDR1 ENHRY and CDR2 SYGVKD. This CDR3 has 14 amino acids. CDR3 nucleotides: TGTGCCATCAGGGGGACTAGCGAGACAGATACGCAGTATTTT. It encodes CAIRGTSETDTQYF.

This clone was picked up a small number of times. The CDR3 reads CASSLDGEKLFF. As DNA, the CDR3 is TGCGCCAGCAGCTTGGACGGTGAAAAACTGTTTTTT. The rearrangement links TRBV5-1 to TRBJ1-4; D call uncertain. This CDR3 region has 12 residues. Germline CDR1 reads SGHRS; CDR2 reads YFSETQ. V was pared by 0 bases and J by 7 bases, with 4 bases between.

V is TRBV12-3 or TRBV12-4 and J is TRBJ2-2; tentative D call: TRBD1 (6 bases). The CDR3 consists of 12 residues. V was trimmed by 11 bases and J by 5 bases, leaving 12 bases between them. CDR3: CAGLQGTGELFF. The DNA for the CDR3 is TGTGCCGGTCTGCAGGGGACCGGGGAGCTGTTTTTT.

In DNA form, the CDR3 reads TGTGCCAGCAGCCAAGGTTATAGGGGGGGCGAGCAGTACTTC. Residues: CASSQGYRGGEQYF. The rearrangement joins TRBV4-2 to TRBJ2-7, with D perhaps TRBD2 (7 bases). CDR3 length: 14 amino acids. CDR1 is LGHNA, CDR2 YNFKEQ, per germline. V was pared by 1 base and J by 6 bases, with 13 bases between.

This rearrangement joins TRBV5-1 to TRBJ2-7, with 8 nucleotides matching TRBD1. In germline, CDR1 is SGHRS, CDR2 YFSETQ. Trimming removed 4 bases from V and 3 bases from J; junction bases left unmatched: 9. The CDR3 runs 15 residues. CDR3 bases: TGCGCCAGCAGCGTAAGACAGGGGTCGGGCTACGAGCAGTACTTC. Translating it yields CASSVRQGSGYEQYF.

The V gene is TRBV29-1, the J gene TRBJ2-1, with TRBD2 identical over 9 bases. V gave up 3 bases and J gave up 6 bases; unmatched junction bases: 3. CDR1 is SQVTM, CDR2 ANQGSEA, per germline. This CDR3 region has 13 residues. The CDR3 DNA sequence: TGCAGCGTTGAGCGAGCGGGAGGCAATGAGCAGTTCTTC. Protein product: CSVERAGGNEQFF.

The gene calls are TRBV28 and TRBJ2-2; 14 nucleotides align to TRBD2. Trimming took 5 bases from V and 1 from J; bases not matched to a gene: 6. There are 18 residues in the CDR3. Germline assignment: CDR1 MDHEN and CDR2 SYDVKM. CDR3 DNA sequence: TGTGCCAGCAGTCCTGGACTAGCGGGAGGCCGGAACACCGGGGAGCTGTTTTTT. It is translated as CASSPGLAGGRNTGELFF.

This clone has only a few counts. J is TRBJ2-5 and V is TRBV7-9; TRBD1 aligns across 9 bases. CDR1 is SEHNR, CDR2 FQNEAQ, per germline (reference sequence). V lost 5 bases and J lost 5; bases outside the gene matches: 9. The CDR3 contains 15 residues. The CDR3 sequence is CASSHRTDRGETQYF. CDR3 nucleotides: TGTGCCAGCAGCCACCGTACAGACAGGGGGGAGACCCAGTACTTC.

This clone has only a few counts. The chain links TRBV7-8 to TRBJ2-1, with D maybe TRBD1 (5 bases). Germline V gene sequence: CDR1 SGHVS, CDR2 FQNEAQ. The CDR3 covers 15 residues. The V and J ends lost 5 bases and 4 bases respectively, with 15 bases between them. The CDR3 is CASSPQVGDYNEQFF. The DNA of the CDR3 is TGTGCCAGCAGCCCTCAGGTAGGGGATTACAATGAGCAGTTCTTC.

V usage is TRBV7-8 and J usage is TRBJ1-4, with no clear D. The germline gives CDR1 SGHVS, CDR2 FQNEAQ. The ends were cut back, 5 bases at V and 7 bases at J, with 5 bases in the middle. This CDR3 is 11 amino acids long. The CDR3: CASSPSEKLFF. CDR3 nucleotide sequence: TGTGCCAGCAGCCCCAGTGAAAAACTGTTTTTT.

This chain links TRBV15 with TRBJ2-1, with no clear D. V lost 0 bases and J 0 bases, leaving 9 bases between the germline ends. The CDR3 runs 16 residues. The V gene's germline CDR1 is LNHNV and CDR2 YYDKDF (reference sequence). CDR3 amino acids: CATSRDRGSSYNEQFF. The CDR3 DNA reads as TGTGCCACCAGCAGAGATCGAGGAAGCTCCTACAATGAGCAGTTCTTC.

The genes are TRBV28 and TRBJ2-2; D might be TRBD2 (6 bases). The germline V gene has CDR1 MDHEN and CDR2 SYDVKM. This CDR3 is 15 amino acids long. V was clipped by 2 bases and J by 6 bases, with 13 bases between them. CDR3 nucleotide sequence: TGTGCCAGCAGTTTAAGGTCGCCGGGGGCCGGGGAGCTGTTTTTT. Its protein product is CASSLRSPGAGELFF.

The rearrangement links TRBV24-1 to TRBJ2-7; D gene ambiguous. The CDR3 runs to 13 residues. Germline values: CDR1 KGHDR, CDR2 SFDVKD. Trimming cost V 2 bases and J 5 bases, with 9 bases left between them. CDR3 amino acids: CATSDSRIHEQYF. CDR3 nucleotide sequence: TGTGCCACCAGTGATTCCAGGATCCACGAGCAGTACTTC.

This chain joins TRBV19 and TRBJ1-2; 8 positions match TRBD1. V was pared by 6 bases and J by 6 bases, with 12 bases of the junction left unmatched. CDR3 length: 15 residues. Germline CDR1 reads LNHDA; CDR2 reads SQIVND (reference sequence). The CDR3 DNA is TGTGCCAGTAGGCCTCTGACAGGGGCCCAGAATGGCTACACCTTC. Its translation: CASRPLTGAQNGYTF.

The chain couples TRBV18 to TRBJ1-3; D gene uncertain. The germline gives CDR1 KGHSH, CDR2 LQKENI. V lost 4 bases to trimming and J lost 0 bases, with 7 bases between them. The CDR3 is made up of 14 amino acids. Here the CDR3 reads CASSRANSGNTIYF. Written as DNA, the CDR3 is TGTGCCAGCTCACGAGCTAACTCTGGAAACACCATATATTTT. Variable domain in full (rest from reference TRBV18 and TRBJ1-3): NAGVMQNPRHLVRRRGQEARLRCSPMKGHSHVYWYRQLPEEGLKFMVYLQKENIIDESGMPKERFSAEFPKEGPSILRIQQVVRGDSAAYFCASSRANSGNTIYFGEGSWLTVV.

The chain uses TRBV27 and TRBJ2-1; D is possibly TRBD2 (6 bases). The ends were cut back, 7 bases at V and 7 bases at J, with 23 bases in the middle. The germline V gene encodes CDR1 MNHEY and CDR2 SMNVEV (reference sequence). CDR3 length: 16 amino acids. Written as DNA, the CDR3 is TGTGCCAGCATGTTCTCCGGGACTGGATTAACGAATGAGCAGTTCTTC. It codes for CASMFSGTGLTNEQFF.

V gene TRBV30 combines with J gene TRBJ1-4, with D possibly being TRBD1 (5 bases). Germline values: CDR1 GTSNPN, CDR2 SVGIG (reference sequence). V was cut by 3 bases and J by 2 bases, with 7 bases left in between. This CDR3 comprises 13 residues. The CDR3 coding sequence is TGTGCCTGGAGGGGGCGGACTAATGAAAAACTGTTTTTT. Its protein product is CAWRGRTNEKLFF.

The gene calls are TRBV28 and TRBJ2-5; 10 bases match TRBD1. The V gene's germline CDR1 is MDHEN and CDR2 SYDVKM. The V and J ends lost 5 bases and 2 bases, in that order; junction bases with no gene match: 2. There are 14 residues in the CDR3. CDR3 sequence (DNA): TGTGCCAGCAGTGGACAGGGGGTGCAAGAGACCCAGTACTTC. This sequence encodes CASSGQGVQETQYF.

The V and J genes are TRBV2 and TRBJ2-7, with TRBD2 matching 12 bases. V was pared by 6 bases and J by 8 bases, with 5 bases of the junction left unmatched. From germline, CDR1 is SNHLY and CDR2 FYNNEI. CDR3 length: 13 residues. Here the CDR3 reads CASSRGLAGQQYF. CDR3 nucleotide sequence: TGTGCCAGCAGCCGCGGACTAGCGGGACAGCAGTACTTC.

Worth noting for this clone: This sample includes further DNA sequences coding for the same CDR3. CDR3 region: CASSRQGTDTQYF. The CDR3 DNA sequence: TGTGCCAGCAGTAGACAGGGCACAGATACGCAGTATTTT. The chain links TRBV27 to TRBJ2-3, with a weak D call TRBD1 (6 bases). The V and J ends lost 5 bases and 1 base respectively, with 7 bases between them. Germline lookup yields CDR1 MNHEY and CDR2 SMNVEV (reference sequence). The length of the CDR3 is 13 residues.

This rearrangement joins TRBV5-1 to TRBJ2-1; TRBD2 agrees at 8 bases. Per the germline V gene, CDR1 is SGHRS and CDR2 is YFSETQ. CDR3 length equals 15 residues. The V segment lost 4 bases and the J segment 1 base; nucleotides outside the gene matches: 4. The CDR3 here is CASSGGTRSYNEQFF. The CDR3 region has the DNA TGCGCCAGCAGCGGGGGGACTAGATCCTACAATGAGCAGTTCTTC.